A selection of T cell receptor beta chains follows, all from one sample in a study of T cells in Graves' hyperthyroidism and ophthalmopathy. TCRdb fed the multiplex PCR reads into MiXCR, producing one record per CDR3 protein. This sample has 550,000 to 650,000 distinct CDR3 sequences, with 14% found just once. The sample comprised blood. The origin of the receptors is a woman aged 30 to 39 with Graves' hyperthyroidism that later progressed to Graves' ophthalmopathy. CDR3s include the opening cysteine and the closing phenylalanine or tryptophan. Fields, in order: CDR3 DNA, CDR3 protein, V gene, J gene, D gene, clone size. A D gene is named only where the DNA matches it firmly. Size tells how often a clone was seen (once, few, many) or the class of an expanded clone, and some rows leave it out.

CDR3 DNA: TGTGCCAGCAGCTCCGACAGGGGGCGGAACACTGAAGCTTTCTTT
CDR3 protein: CASSSDRGRNTEAFF
V gene: TRBV11-2
J gene: TRBJ1-1
D gene: TRBD1
clone size: many

CDR3 DNA: TGCGCCAGCAGCCAAGATTTAGCGGGAGCTAGCACAGATACGCAGTATTTT
CDR3 protein: CASSQDLAGASTDTQYF
V gene: TRBV4-3
J gene: TRBJ2-3
D gene: TRBD2
clone size: .

CDR3 DNA: TGTGCCAGCAGGGGACAGGGTCGGTACGAGCAGTTCTTC
CDR3 protein: CASRGQGRYEQFF
V gene: TRBV2
J gene: TRBJ2-1
D gene: TRBD1
clone size: many

CDR3 DNA: TGTGCCAGCAGTGACTGGGCGGGCACAGATACGCAGTATTTT
CDR3 protein: CASSDWAGTDTQYF
V gene: TRBV6-1
J gene: TRBJ2-3
D gene: .
clone size: .

CDR3 DNA: TGTGCCAGCAGTCCAGCCGGGGGAATCACTGAAGCTTTCTTT
CDR3 protein: CASSPAGGITEAFF
V gene: TRBV13
J gene: TRBJ1-1
D gene: .
clone size: many

CDR3 DNA: TGTGCCAGCAGTAATAGGGCGGGTGGCTACACCTTC
CDR3 protein: CASSNRAGGYTF
V gene: TRBV6-5
J gene: TRBJ1-2
D gene: .
clone size: many

CDR3 DNA: TGCGCCAGCAGCCAAGTCCTGCGGGAGAGGGACCTCAAAAGGCAGTATTTT
CDR3 protein: CASSQVLRERDLKRQYF
V gene: TRBV4-1
J gene: TRBJ2-3
D gene: TRBD2
clone size: many

CDR3 DNA: TGCAGTGCTAGAGAGACAGGGATGCTCGGAAACACCATATATTTT
CDR3 protein: CSARETGMLGNTIYF
V gene: TRBV20-1
J gene: TRBJ1-3
D gene: TRBD1
clone size: few

CDR3 DNA: TGTGCCAGCAGCCTAACCGGGACATCGAAAAATCAGCCCCAGCATTTT
CDR3 protein: CASSLTGTSKNQPQHF
V gene: TRBV28
J gene: TRBJ1-5
D gene: .
clone size: few

CDR3 DNA: TGTGCCGGATCCGGCGGCGGGAGGACTTACAATGAGCAGTTCTTC
CDR3 protein: CAGSGGGRTYNEQFF
V gene: TRBV2
J gene: TRBJ2-1
D gene: TRBD2
clone size: .